These 3 T cell receptor beta chains share one sample of origin, sequenced in a study of blood T cell repertoires in COVID-19. Repertoires were generated with immunoSEQ multiplex PCR, while TCRdb's copy carries only in-frame clones and drops some. Here the sample spans about 150,000 clones, 75% to 85% being singletons. Sequencing was carried out using peripheral blood. These TCRs come from a woman between 45 and 60 years old in a cohort sampled during active or convalescent COVID-19.

This clone was recorded once. The rearrangement uses TRBV29-1 and TRBJ2-1, with a tentative D call TRBD2 (6 bases). The CDR3 length is 12 residues. Looked up from germline, CDR1 is SQVTM and CDR2 is ANQGSEA. The germline V and J ends were trimmed by 8 bases and 6 bases, with 14 bases remaining between them. Here the CDR3 DNA reads TGCAGCCTGACCTGGGGAGGCAATGAGCAGTTCTTC. Protein sequence: CSLTWGGNEQFF.

V is TRBV2 and J is TRBJ2-7; 12 bases map to TRBD2. After removal of 7 bases from V and 9 bases from J, the junction contained 10 bases not matched to a gene. CDR3 length equals 14 residues. Germline V gene data show CDR1 as SNHLY and CDR2 as FYNNEI. The CDR3 reads CASTLAGGVRGQYF. The CDR3 bases are TGTGCCAGCACCCTAGCGGGGGGGGTCCGTGGGCAGTACTTC.

This clone was picked up a small number of times. The V gene is TRBV7-8, the J gene TRBJ1-3, with TRBD1 identical over 10 bases. This CDR3 region has 14 residues. Losses at the gene ends were 5 bases for V and 5 bases for J; bases not matched to a gene: 3. Germline V gene lookup returns CDR1 SGHVS and CDR2 FQNEAQ. CDR3 sequence: CASSPGQGRNTIYF. The DNA for the CDR3 is TGTGCCAGCAGCCCGGGACAGGGGAGAAACACCATATATTTT.